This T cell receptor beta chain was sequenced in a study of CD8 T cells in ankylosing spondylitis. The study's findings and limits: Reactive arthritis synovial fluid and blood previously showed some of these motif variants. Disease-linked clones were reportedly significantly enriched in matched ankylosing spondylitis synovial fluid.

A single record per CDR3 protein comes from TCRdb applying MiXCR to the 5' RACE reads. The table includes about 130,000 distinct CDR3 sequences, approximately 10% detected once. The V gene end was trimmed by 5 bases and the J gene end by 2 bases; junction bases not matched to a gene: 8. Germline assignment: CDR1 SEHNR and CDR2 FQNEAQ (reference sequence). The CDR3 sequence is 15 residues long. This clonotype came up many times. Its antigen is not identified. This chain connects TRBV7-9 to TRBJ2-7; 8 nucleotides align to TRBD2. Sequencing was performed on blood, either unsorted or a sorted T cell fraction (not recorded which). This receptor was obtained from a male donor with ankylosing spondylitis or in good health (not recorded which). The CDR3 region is CASSPPGLGPYEQYF. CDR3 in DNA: TGTGCCAGCAGCCCGCCGGGACTAGGGCCCTACGAGCAGTACTTC.